This entry is about one T cell receptor beta chain. This record comes from a study of siplizumab effects on memory and regulatory T cells. Profiled with immunoSEQ multiplex PCR; TCRdb holds only in-frame clones, not every one. The data contain fewer than 30,000 clones, roughly 82% of them singletons. CDR1 is GTSNPN and CDR2 is SVGIG in the germline V gene (reference sequence). Trimming removed 4 bases from V and 4 bases from J, with 9 bases in between. The CDR3 sequence is 12 residues long. This receptor was obtained from a human donor in good health. This sequence joins TRBV30 and TRBJ2-3, with D uncertain. Sequenced material: memory CD4+ T cells sorted from blood. Here the CDR3 reads CAWTPVADTQYF. The CDR3 DNA reads TGTGCCTGGACGCCAGTAGCAGATACGCAGTATTTT.